Listed below are T cell receptor beta chains from one sample, sequenced in a study of T-cell memory formation after mild COVID-19. TCRdb fed the 5' RACE reads into MiXCR, producing one record per CDR3 protein. The sample yields 400,000 to 500,000 distinct CDR3 sequences, about a sixth seen once. Material for sequencing was PBMCs or a T cell subset sorted from them (not recorded which). Receptors were obtained from a man younger than 35 who had mild COVID-19 (a few samples of this study predate the infection). Cell type and time point are not known. Each CDR3 is given with its conserved first and last residue. A D gene is named only where the DNA matches it firmly. Size values are once, few and many counts, or a class for expanded clones, and some rows have none.

v_call: TRBV6-5
d_call: NA
j_call: TRBJ1-4
clone_size: NA
cdr3_aa: CASGRGGVPTNEKLFF
cdr3_nt: TGTGCCAGCGGCAGGGGCGGAGTGCCAACTAATGAAAAACTGTTTTTT

v_call: TRBV5-1
d_call: NA
j_call: TRBJ2-1
clone_size: few
cdr3_aa: CASSSSVDGQFF
cdr3_nt: TGCGCCAGCAGCTCGAGCGTGGACGGTCAGTTCTTC

v_call: TRBV7-2
d_call: TRBD1
j_call: TRBJ1-1
clone_size: NA
cdr3_aa: CASSLVGTGAGGTEAFF
cdr3_nt: TGTGCCAGCAGCTTAGTAGGGACAGGGGCGGGCGGCACTGAAGCTTTCTTT

v_call: TRBV9
d_call: TRBD1
j_call: TRBJ1-2
clone_size: few
cdr3_aa: CASSEGTGDWRGYTF
cdr3_nt: TGTGCCAGCAGCGAGGGGACAGGGGATTGGCGTGGCTACACCTTC

v_call: TRBV12-3/TRBV12-4
d_call: NA
j_call: TRBJ2-2
clone_size: NA
cdr3_aa: CASSFPPGRTGELFF
cdr3_nt: TGTGCCAGCAGTTTTCCCCCGGGCCGCACCGGGGAGCTGTTTTTT

v_call: TRBV29-1
d_call: TRBD2
j_call: TRBJ2-5
clone_size: few
cdr3_aa: CSVGTSGGPEETQYF
cdr3_nt: TGCAGCGTGGGGACTAGCGGGGGGCCTGAAGAGACCCAGTACTTC

v_call: TRBV7-9
d_call: TRBD1
j_call: TRBJ1-5
clone_size: NA
cdr3_aa: CASSRGQAGNQPQHF
cdr3_nt: TGTGCCAGCAGCCGAGGACAGGCGGGCAATCAGCCCCAGCATTTT

v_call: TRBV4-1
d_call: NA
j_call: TRBJ2-3
clone_size: NA
cdr3_aa: CASSQDEVANTQYF
cdr3_nt: TGCGCCAGCAGCCAAGATGAGGTTGCCAATACGCAGTATTTT

v_call: TRBV20-1
d_call: NA
j_call: TRBJ1-6
clone_size: NA
cdr3_aa: CSAKGGYSPLHF
cdr3_nt: TGCAGTGCTAAGGGCGGTTATTCACCCCTCCACTTT

v_call: TRBV7-8
d_call: TRBD1
j_call: TRBJ1-3
clone_size: NA
cdr3_aa: CASSLGTGVKAGNTIYF
cdr3_nt: TGTGCCAGCAGCTTGGGAACAGGGGTGAAGGCTGGAAACACCATATATTTT

v_call: TRBV7-2
d_call: NA
j_call: TRBJ2-6
clone_size: few
cdr3_aa: CAQGTGANVLTF
cdr3_nt: TGTGCGCAGGGTACTGGGGCCAACGTCCTGACTTTC

v_call: TRBV7-9
d_call: TRBD1
j_call: TRBJ1-5
clone_size: NA
cdr3_aa: CASSSETGGNQPQHF
cdr3_nt: TGTGCCAGCAGCTCCGAGACAGGGGGCAATCAGCCCCAGCATTTT

v_call: TRBV11-2
d_call: TRBD2
j_call: TRBJ2-3
clone_size: few
cdr3_aa: CASSFSSAILAGRSRTDTQYF
cdr3_nt: TGTGCCAGCAGCTTCTCCTCTGCTATACTAGCGGGGAGAAGCCGCACAGATACGCAGTATTTT

v_call: TRBV29-1
d_call: NA
j_call: TRBJ1-1
clone_size: NA
cdr3_aa: CSGNDRYQGAFF
cdr3_nt: TGCAGCGGGAACGATCGGTATCAGGGAGCTTTCTTT

v_call: TRBV12-3/TRBV12-4
d_call: TRBD2
j_call: TRBJ2-1
clone_size: once
cdr3_aa: CASSLTRGPGTSGGYNEQFF
cdr3_nt: TGTGCCAGCAGTTTAACGCGGGGTCCGGGGACTAGCGGGGGGTACAATGAGCAGTTCTTC

v_call: TRBV4-1
d_call: NA
j_call: TRBJ1-2
clone_size: few
cdr3_aa: CASSSRRGANYGYTF
cdr3_nt: TGCGCCAGCAGCTCCCGTCGCGGGGCAAACTATGGCTACACCTTC

v_call: TRBV24-1
d_call: NA
j_call: TRBJ2-4
clone_size: NA
cdr3_aa: CATSDPECSAKNIQYF
cdr3_nt: TGTGCCACCAGTGACCCCGAGTGTTCGGCCAAAAACATTCAGTACTTC

v_call: TRBV12-3/TRBV12-4
d_call: NA
j_call: TRBJ1-2
clone_size: few
cdr3_aa: CASSLEYGVYGYTF
cdr3_nt: TGTGCCAGCAGTTTAGAGTACGGCGTCTATGGCTACACCTTC

v_call: TRBV3-1
d_call: TRBD1
j_call: TRBJ2-7
clone_size: NA
cdr3_aa: CASSPTGTGYEQYF
cdr3_nt: TGTGCCAGCAGCCCCACCGGGACAGGGTACGAGCAGTACTTC

v_call: TRBV6-2/TRBV6-3
d_call: TRBD1
j_call: TRBJ1-6
clone_size: NA
cdr3_aa: CASSYRGQGFSPLHF
cdr3_nt: TGTGCCAGCAGTTACAGGGGACAGGGGTTTTCTCCCCTCCACTTT

v_call: TRBV5-6
d_call: NA
j_call: TRBJ2-1
clone_size: few
cdr3_aa: CASSSYDTSNEQFF
cdr3_nt: TGTGCCAGCAGCTCCTATGACACCTCCAATGAGCAGTTCTTC

v_call: TRBV6-5
d_call: NA
j_call: TRBJ1-3
clone_size: few
cdr3_aa: CASSPGATIYF
cdr3_nt: TGTGCCAGCAGCCCGGGAGCCACCATATATTTT

v_call: TRBV6-5
d_call: NA
j_call: TRBJ1-5
clone_size: NA
cdr3_aa: CASSSLRERQPQHF
cdr3_nt: TGTGCCAGCAGTTCCCTCAGGGAAAGGCAGCCCCAGCATTTT

v_call: TRBV7-2
d_call: NA
j_call: TRBJ2-7
clone_size: NA
cdr3_aa: CASSLAPGAYEQYF
cdr3_nt: TGTGCCAGCAGCCTGGCCCCTGGGGCCTACGAGCAGTACTTC

v_call: TRBV9
d_call: NA
j_call: TRBJ2-1
clone_size: NA
cdr3_aa: CASSPRLGTRHEQFF
cdr3_nt: TGTGCCAGCAGCCCCCGACTGGGAACTCGGCATGAGCAGTTCTTC

v_call: TRBV5-1
d_call: NA
j_call: TRBJ2-1
clone_size: few
cdr3_aa: CASRAGTLNEQFF
cdr3_nt: TGCGCCAGCCGGGCGGGGACCCTCAATGAGCAGTTCTTC

v_call: TRBV18
d_call: TRBD1
j_call: TRBJ1-1
clone_size: few
cdr3_aa: CASRGQTMNTEAFF
cdr3_nt: TGTGCCAGCCGGGGACAGACTATGAACACTGAAGCTTTCTTT

v_call: TRBV7-3
d_call: TRBD1
j_call: TRBJ2-3
clone_size: NA
cdr3_aa: CASSRWTGGADTQYF
cdr3_nt: TGTGCCAGCAGCCGATGGACAGGGGGTGCAGATACGCAGTATTTT

v_call: TRBV5-4
d_call: NA
j_call: TRBJ2-5
clone_size: few
cdr3_aa: CASSLDRVGQETQYF
cdr3_nt: TGTGCCAGCAGCTTGGACAGGGTCGGGCAAGAGACCCAGTACTTC

v_call: TRBV4-3
d_call: NA
j_call: TRBJ1-2
clone_size: NA
cdr3_aa: CASSQDLLGGANYGYTF
cdr3_nt: TGCGCCAGCAGCCAAGATCTGTTGGGTGGAGCTAACTATGGCTACACCTTC

v_call: TRBV5-1
d_call: NA
j_call: TRBJ2-2
clone_size: few
cdr3_aa: CASRADPSGELFF
cdr3_nt: TGCGCCAGCCGAGCCGACCCGTCCGGGGAGCTGTTTTTT

v_call: TRBV4-1
d_call: NA
j_call: TRBJ1-2
clone_size: few
cdr3_aa: CASSQGRTPYGYTF
cdr3_nt: TGCGCCAGCAGCCAAGGGCGGACACCGTATGGCTACACCTTC

v_call: TRBV7-9
d_call: NA
j_call: TRBJ1-2
clone_size: few
cdr3_aa: CASSLVGKLYGYTF
cdr3_nt: TGTGCCAGCAGCCTGGTGGGCAAACTCTATGGCTACACCTTC

v_call: TRBV3-1
d_call: NA
j_call: TRBJ1-2
clone_size: NA
cdr3_aa: CASSPEQLIGYTF
cdr3_nt: TGTGCCAGCAGCCCGGAACAGCTAATTGGCTACACCTTC